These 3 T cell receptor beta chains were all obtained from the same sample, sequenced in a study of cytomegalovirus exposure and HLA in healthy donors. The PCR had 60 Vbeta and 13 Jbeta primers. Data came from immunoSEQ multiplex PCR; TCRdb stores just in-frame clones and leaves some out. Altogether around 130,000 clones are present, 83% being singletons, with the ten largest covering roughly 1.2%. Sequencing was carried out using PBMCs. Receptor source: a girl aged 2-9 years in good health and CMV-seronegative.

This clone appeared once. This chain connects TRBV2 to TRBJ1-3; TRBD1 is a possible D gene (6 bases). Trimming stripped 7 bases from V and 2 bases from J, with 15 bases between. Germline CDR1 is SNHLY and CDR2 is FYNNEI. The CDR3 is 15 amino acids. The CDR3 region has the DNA TGTGCCAGCAAGGAAAGTGGACAGACTGGAAACACCATATATTTT. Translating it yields CASKESGQTGNTIYF.

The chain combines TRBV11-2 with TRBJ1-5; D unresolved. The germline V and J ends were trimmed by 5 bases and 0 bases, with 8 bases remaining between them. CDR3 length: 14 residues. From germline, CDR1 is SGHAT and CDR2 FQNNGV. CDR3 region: CASSRTNSNQPQHF. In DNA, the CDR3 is TGTGCCAGCAGCCGTACTAATAGCAATCAGCCCCAGCATTTT.

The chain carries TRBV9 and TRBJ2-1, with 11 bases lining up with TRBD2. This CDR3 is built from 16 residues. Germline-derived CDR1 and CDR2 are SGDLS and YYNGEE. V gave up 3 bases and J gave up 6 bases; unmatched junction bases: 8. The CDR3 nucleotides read TGTGCCAGCAGCGCCGTACTAGCGGGAGCTCTCAATGAGCAGTTCTTC. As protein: CASSAVLAGALNEQFF.